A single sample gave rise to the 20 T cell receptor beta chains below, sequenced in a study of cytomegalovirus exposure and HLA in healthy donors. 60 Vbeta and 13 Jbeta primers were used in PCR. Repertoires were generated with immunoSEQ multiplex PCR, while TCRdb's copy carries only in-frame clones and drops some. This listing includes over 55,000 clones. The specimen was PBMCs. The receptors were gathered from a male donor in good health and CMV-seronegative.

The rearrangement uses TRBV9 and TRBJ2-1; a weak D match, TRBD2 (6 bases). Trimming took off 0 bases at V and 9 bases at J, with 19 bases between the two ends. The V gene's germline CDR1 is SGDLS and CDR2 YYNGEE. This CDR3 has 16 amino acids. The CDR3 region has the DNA TGTGCCAGCAGCGTAGCGGCACAGCGGGTAACGGGTGAGCAGTTCTTC. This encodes CASSVAAQRVTGEQFF.

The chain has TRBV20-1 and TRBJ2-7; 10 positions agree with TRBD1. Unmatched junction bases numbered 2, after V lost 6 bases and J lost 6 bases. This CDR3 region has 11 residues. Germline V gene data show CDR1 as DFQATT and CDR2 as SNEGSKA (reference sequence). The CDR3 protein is CSARTGGEQYF. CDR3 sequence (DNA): TGCAGTGCCCGGACAGGGGGCGAGCAGTACTTC.

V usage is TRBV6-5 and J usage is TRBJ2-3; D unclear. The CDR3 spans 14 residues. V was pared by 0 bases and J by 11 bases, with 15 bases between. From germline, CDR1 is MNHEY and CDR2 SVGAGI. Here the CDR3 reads CASSYSRDLMGQYF. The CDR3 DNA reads TGTGCCAGCAGTTACTCAAGAGACTTGATGGGGCAGTATTTT.

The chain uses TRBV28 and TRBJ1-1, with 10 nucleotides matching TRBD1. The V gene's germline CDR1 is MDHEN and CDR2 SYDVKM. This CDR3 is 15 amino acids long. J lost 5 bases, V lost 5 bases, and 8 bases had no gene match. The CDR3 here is CASSPRQGAGTEAFF. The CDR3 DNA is TGTGCCAGCAGTCCGAGACAGGGGGCTGGGACTGAAGCTTTCTTT.

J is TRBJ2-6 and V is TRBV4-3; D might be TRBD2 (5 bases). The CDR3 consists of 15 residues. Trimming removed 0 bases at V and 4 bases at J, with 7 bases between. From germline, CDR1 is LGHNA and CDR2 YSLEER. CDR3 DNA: TGCGCCAGCAGCCAAGAGGGGAGCGGGGCCAACGTCCTGACTTTC. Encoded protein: CASSQEGSGANVLTF.

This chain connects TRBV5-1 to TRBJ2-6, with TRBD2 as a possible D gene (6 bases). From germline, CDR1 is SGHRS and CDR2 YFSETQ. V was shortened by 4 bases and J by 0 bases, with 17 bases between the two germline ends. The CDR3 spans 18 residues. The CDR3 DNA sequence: TGCGCCAGCAGCCCCCGGGGGACGGCCAGCTCTGGGGCCAACGTCCTGACTTTC. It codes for CASSPRGTASSGANVLTF.

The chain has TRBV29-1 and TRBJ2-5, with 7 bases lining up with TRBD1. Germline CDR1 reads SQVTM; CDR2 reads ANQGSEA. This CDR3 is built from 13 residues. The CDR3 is CSHTGVLQETQYF. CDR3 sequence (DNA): TGCAGTCATACAGGGGTCCTCCAAGAGACCCAGTACTTC.

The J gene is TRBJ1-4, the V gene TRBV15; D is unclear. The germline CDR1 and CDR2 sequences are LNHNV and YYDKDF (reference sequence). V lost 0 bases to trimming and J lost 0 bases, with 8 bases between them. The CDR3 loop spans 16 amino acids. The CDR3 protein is CATSREPLTTNEKLFF. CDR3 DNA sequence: TGTGCCACCAGCAGAGAGCCACTTACAACTAATGAAAAACTGTTTTTT.

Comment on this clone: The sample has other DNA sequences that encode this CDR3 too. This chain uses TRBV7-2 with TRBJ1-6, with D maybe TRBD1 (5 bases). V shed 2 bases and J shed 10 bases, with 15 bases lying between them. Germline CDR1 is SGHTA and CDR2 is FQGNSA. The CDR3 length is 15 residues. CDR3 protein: CASSLSAGSRSPLHF. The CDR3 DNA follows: TGTGCCAGCAGCTTATCGGCAGGGTCTCGATCACCCCTCCACTTT.

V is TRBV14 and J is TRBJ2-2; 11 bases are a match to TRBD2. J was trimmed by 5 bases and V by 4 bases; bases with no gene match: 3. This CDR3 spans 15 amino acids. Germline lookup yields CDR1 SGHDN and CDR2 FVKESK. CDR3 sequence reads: CASSPIAGGTGELFF. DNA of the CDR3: TGTGCCAGCAGCCCCATAGCGGGAGGGACCGGGGAGCTGTTTTTT.

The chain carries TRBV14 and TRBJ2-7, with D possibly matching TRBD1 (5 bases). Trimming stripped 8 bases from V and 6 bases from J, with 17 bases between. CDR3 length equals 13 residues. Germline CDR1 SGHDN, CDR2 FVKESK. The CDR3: CASGPGLGREQYF. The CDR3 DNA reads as TGTGCCAGCGGCCCCGGGCTGGGGCGCGAGCAGTACTTC.

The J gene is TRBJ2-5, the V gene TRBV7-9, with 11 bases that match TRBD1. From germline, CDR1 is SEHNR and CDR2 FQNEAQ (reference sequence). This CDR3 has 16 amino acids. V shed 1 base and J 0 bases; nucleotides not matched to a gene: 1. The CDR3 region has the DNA TGTGCCAGCAGCTTAGGGGACAGGGGGTACCAAGAGACCCAGTACTTC. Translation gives CASSLGDRGYQETQYF.

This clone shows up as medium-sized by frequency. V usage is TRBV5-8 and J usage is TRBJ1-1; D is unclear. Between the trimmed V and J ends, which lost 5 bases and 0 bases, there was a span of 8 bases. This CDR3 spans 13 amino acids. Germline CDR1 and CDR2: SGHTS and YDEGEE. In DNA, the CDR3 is TGTGCCAGCAGTGGGCAGCTGAACACTGAAGCTTTCTTT. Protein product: CASSGQLNTEAFF.

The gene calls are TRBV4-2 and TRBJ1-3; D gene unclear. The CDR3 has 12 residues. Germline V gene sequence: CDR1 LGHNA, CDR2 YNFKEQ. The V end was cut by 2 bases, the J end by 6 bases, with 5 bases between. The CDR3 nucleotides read TGTGCCAGCAGCCAACAGGAAAACACCATATATTTT. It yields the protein CASSQQENTIYF.

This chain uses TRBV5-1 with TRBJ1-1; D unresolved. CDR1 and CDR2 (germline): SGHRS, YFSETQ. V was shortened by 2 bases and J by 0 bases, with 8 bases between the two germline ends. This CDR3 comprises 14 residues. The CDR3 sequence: CASSLSGLNTEAFF. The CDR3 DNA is TGCGCCAGCAGCTTATCCGGGTTGAACACTGAAGCTTTCTTT. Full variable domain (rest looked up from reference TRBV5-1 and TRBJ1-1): KAGVTQTPRYLIKTRGQQVTLSCSPISGHRSVSWYQQTPGQGLQFLFEYFSETQRNKGNFPGRFSGRQFSNSRSEMNVSTLELGDSALYLCASSLSGLNTEAFFGQGTRLTVV.

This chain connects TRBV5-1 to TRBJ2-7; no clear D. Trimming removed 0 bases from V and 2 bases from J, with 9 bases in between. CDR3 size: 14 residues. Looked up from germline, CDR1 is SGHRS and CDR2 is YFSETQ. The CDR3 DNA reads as TGCGCCAGCAGCTTGGTAGTGCTCCCCTACGAGCAGTACTTC. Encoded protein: CASSLVVLPYEQYF.

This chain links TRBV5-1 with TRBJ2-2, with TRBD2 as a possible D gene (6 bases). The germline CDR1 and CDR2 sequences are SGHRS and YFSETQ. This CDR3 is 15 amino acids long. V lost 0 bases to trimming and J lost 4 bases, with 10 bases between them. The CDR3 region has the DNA TGCGCCAGCAGCTTGGGGGGAGGCGGCACCGGGGAGCTGTTTTTT. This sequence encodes CASSLGGGGTGELFF.

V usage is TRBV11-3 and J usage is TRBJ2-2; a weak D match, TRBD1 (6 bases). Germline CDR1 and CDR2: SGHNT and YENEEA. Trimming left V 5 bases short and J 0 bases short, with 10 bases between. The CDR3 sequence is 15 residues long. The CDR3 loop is CASSAGTTNTGELFF. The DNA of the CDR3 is TGTGCCAGCAGCGCCGGGACAACGAACACCGGGGAGCTGTTTTTT. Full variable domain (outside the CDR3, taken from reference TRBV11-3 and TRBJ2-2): EAGVVQSPRYKIIEKKQPVAFWCNPISGHNTLYWYLQNLGQGPELLIRYENEEAVDDSQLPKDRFSAERLKGVDSTLKIQPAELGDSAVYLCASSAGTTNTGELFFGEGSRLTVL.

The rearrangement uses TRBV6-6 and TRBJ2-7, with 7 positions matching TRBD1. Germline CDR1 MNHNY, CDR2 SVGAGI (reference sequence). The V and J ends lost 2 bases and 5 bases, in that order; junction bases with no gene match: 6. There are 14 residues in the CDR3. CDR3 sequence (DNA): TGTGCCAGCAGTTACAGGACAGGTATCGACGAGCAGTACTTC. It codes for CASSYRTGIDEQYF.

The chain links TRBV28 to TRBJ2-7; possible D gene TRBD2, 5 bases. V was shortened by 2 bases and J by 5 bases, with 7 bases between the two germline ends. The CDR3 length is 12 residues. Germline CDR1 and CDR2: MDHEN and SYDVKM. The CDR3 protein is CASSLPGNEQYF. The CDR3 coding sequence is TGTGCCAGCAGTTTACCGGGGAACGAGCAGTACTTC.